The 21 T cell receptor beta chains presented below share a single source sample, sequenced in a study of CXCR3-negative and CXCR3-positive naive CD8 T cells. The method, 5' RACE with UMI labels, was used to prepare the TRB cDNA libraries. Following a re-call of the 5' RACE reads, TCRdb has one entry per CDR3 protein and lacks DNA. Found here are some 120,000 distinct CDR3 sequences; the top ten clones hold 0.5% to 0.75%. These receptors have no known antigen. Study results and limitations: CXCR3-positive naive cells carried more hydrophobic TRB CDR3s than CXCR3-negative ones.

The sequenced sample consisted of naive CXCR3+ CD8+ T cells from blood. Regarding subset: CD45RO-CCR7+CD27+CD95- naive CD8+ T cells expressing CXCR3 (TNR3+). All receptors derive from a human donor in good health. Some clones in this sample may be carry-over from other donors' samples.

V usage is TRBV2 and J usage is TRBJ2-1; as DNA is missing, the TRBD2 call by TCRdb cannot be tested. Per the germline V gene, CDR1 is SNHLY and CDR2 is FYNNEI. There are 16 residues in the CDR3. The CDR3 sequence is CASSEPKDSSYNEQFF.

The rearrangement links TRBV12-3 or TRBV12-4 to TRBJ2-5; TCRdb's assignment of TRBD1 cannot be checked, as there is no DNA. This CDR3 region has 16 residues. CDR3 amino acids: CASSLPPEGVQETQYF.

The V gene is TRBV20-1, the J gene TRBJ2-3; the D gene TCRdb calls, TRBD2, cannot be checked with no DNA. Germline lookup yields CDR1 DFQATT and CDR2 SNEGSKA (reference sequence). This CDR3 has 18 amino acids. The CDR3 spells CSAREGLAGNPPADTQYF.

V and J are TRBV28 and TRBJ2-7; TCRdb returns TRBD1, unconfirmable since there is no DNA. This CDR3 spans 13 amino acids. Germline CDR1 MDHEN, CDR2 SYDVKM. The CDR3 reads CAIRDRSSYEQYF.

The rearrangement joins TRBV6-1 to TRBJ2-1. CDR3 length: 13 residues. The germline CDR1 and CDR2 sequences are MNHNS and SASEGT. The CDR3 loop reads CASSSSTYNEQFF.

The CDR3 reads CASSASGLGNTEAFF. The genes are TRBV9 and TRBJ1-1. The CDR3 consists of 15 residues. Germline lookup yields CDR1 SGDLS and CDR2 YYNGEE.

The chain combines TRBV7-3 with TRBJ2-5; TCRdb indicates TRBD2, and absent DNA this call remains unverified. The CDR3 sequence is 14 residues long. In germline, CDR1 is SGHTA, CDR2 FQGTGA. CDR3 loop: CASSVEGFQETQYF.

This chain uses TRBV18 with TRBJ2-3. CDR1 and CDR2 from the germline V gene are KGHSH and LQKENI. The CDR3 sequence is 16 residues long. CDR3 sequence: CASSPSGTDLWVTQYF.

The chain recombines TRBV28 with TRBJ2-5; TCRdb calls TRBD1, which cannot be checked without DNA. CDR3 size: 13 residues. In germline, CDR1 is MDHEN, CDR2 SYDVKM. The chain's CDR3 is CAVSGRGEETQYF.

The V gene is TRBV5-6, the J gene TRBJ1-1; TCRdb outputs TRBD1, but without DNA this stays unchecked. Germline V gives CDR1 SGHDT, CDR2 YYEEEE. The CDR3 consists of 14 residues. The CDR3 is CASSSDREGTEAFF.

CDR3 sequence reads: CASSYGTGVHTQYF. The rearrangement links TRBV28 to TRBJ2-3; TCRdb lists TRBD1, though no DNA is available to test this call. There are 14 residues in the CDR3. Looked up from germline, CDR1 is MDHEN and CDR2 is SYDVKM. Full variable domain (remainder filled in from reference TRBV28 and TRBJ2-3): DVKVTQSSRYLVKRTGEKVFLECVQDMDHENMFWYRQDPGLGLRLIYFSYDVKMKEKGDIPEGYSVSREKKERFSLILESASTNQTSMYLCASSYGTGVHTQYFGPGTRLTVL.

The rearrangement uses TRBV7-9 and TRBJ2-1; TCRdb's D gene call, TRBD1, goes unchecked for lack of DNA. Germline CDR1 reads SEHNR; CDR2 reads FQNEAQ (reference sequence). The CDR3 is 15 amino acids. Here the CDR3 reads CASSFWRGLNDEQFF.

The chain uses TRBV10-3 and TRBJ2-7; lacking DNA, the TRBD1 call made by TCRdb goes unchecked. Looked up from germline, CDR1 is ENHRY and CDR2 is SYGVKD. The CDR3 runs 15 residues. This chain's CDR3 is CAISESVGGDYEQYF.

The V gene is TRBV20-1, the J gene TRBJ2-7; with no DNA, the TCRdb D assignment of TRBD1 cannot be verified. The CDR3 runs to 15 residues. The germline V gene has CDR1 DFQATT and CDR2 SNEGSKA (reference sequence). The CDR3 sequence is CSARDGRQLTYEQYF.

J is TRBJ2-7 and V is TRBV6-2 or TRBV6-3; the D call from TCRdb, TRBD2, cannot be confirmed without DNA. There are 16 residues in the CDR3. The germline gives CDR1 MNHEY, CDR2 SVGEGT. This CDR3 reads CASSYPLTSGDYEQYF.

The chain joins TRBV5-5 to TRBJ2-3; TCRdb calls TRBD1, which cannot be checked without DNA. The CDR3 totals 15 residues. Germline V gene sequence: CDR1 SGHKS, CDR2 YYEKEE (reference sequence). CDR3 in amino acids: CASSLWDEGTDTQYF.

The chain combines TRBV6-2 or TRBV6-3 with TRBJ2-3; TCRdb picks TRBD1, but there is no DNA to check that call. The germline V gene encodes CDR1 MNHEY and CDR2 SVGEGT. The CDR3 is 14 residues long. The CDR3 reads CASSSGQGLDTQYF.

The rearrangement uses TRBV20-1 and TRBJ2-2; the TCRdb call, TRBD2, lacks DNA for checking. Looked up from germline, CDR1 is DFQATT and CDR2 is SNEGSKA (reference sequence). This CDR3 has 14 amino acids. CDR3 in amino acids: CSAGLAGDTGELFF.

This chain connects TRBV15 to TRBJ2-3. The germline CDR1 and CDR2 sequences are LNHNV and YYDKDF (reference sequence). CDR3 length equals 13 residues. CDR3: CATSQSRLDTQYF.

The chain uses TRBV5-6 and TRBJ2-7; TCRdb picks TRBD1, but there is no DNA to check that call. CDR3 size: 13 residues. Germline-derived CDR1 and CDR2 are SGHDT and YYEEEE. CDR3 amino acids: CACSPGTAYEQYF.

The chain uses TRBV7-2 and TRBJ2-7; TCRdb's D call of TRBD1 is untestable without DNA. The length of the CDR3 is 17 residues. CDR1 SGHTA and CDR2 FQGNSA come from the germline V gene. CDR3 in amino acids: CASSWGQARDRPYEQYF.